A selection of T cell receptor beta chains follows, all from one sample in a study of cytomegalovirus exposure and HLA in healthy donors. Assay used: immunoSEQ multiplex PCR; TCRdb lists only in-frame clones, some missing. The sample carries approximately 100,000 clones, around 82% recorded once. Sequences were obtained from PBMCs. The receptors here all came from a woman aged 45 to 65 in good health and CMV-seropositive. The CDR3 runs from the conserved cysteine through the conserved F or W. A D gene is named only where the DNA matches it firmly. The size field is filled for only some rows; it gives once, few, many or a size class.

.	.	TRBV27	TRBJ2-7	11	CASSQGHEQYF	TGTGCCAGCAGTCAGGGCCACGAGCAGTACTTC
TRBD1	.	TRBV5-1	TRBJ1-2	16	CASSLALTGGFYGYTF	TGCGCCAGCAGCTTGGCCCTGACAGGGGGTTTCTATGGCTACACCTTC
.	.	TRBV9	TRBJ1-6	13	CASSPPGNSPLHF	TGTGCCAGCAGCCCCCCCGGGAATTCACCCCTCCACTTT
TRBD1	.	TRBV6-1	TRBJ2-5	14	CASSHRQGRETQYF	TGTGCCAGCAGCCACAGACAGGGTCGAGAGACCCAGTACTTC
TRBD2	few	TRBV5-4	TRBJ2-7	13	CASGTSGVYEQYF	TGTGCCAGCGGGACTAGCGGGGTCTACGAGCAGTACTTC
.	.	TRBV12-5	TRBJ1-1	13	CASGLVQDTEAFF	TGTGCTAGTGGTTTGGTACAGGACACTGAAGCTTTCTTT
.	.	TRBV6-1	TRBJ1-5	15	CASRRGLESNQPQHF	TGTGCCAGCAGAAGGGGTTTGGAGAGCAATCAGCCCCAGCATTTT
TRBD2	.	TRBV15	TRBJ2-7	18	CATSRDTRTSGRYYEQYF	TGTGCCACCAGCAGAGATACCCGGACTAGCGGGAGATACTACGAGCAGTACTTC
TRBD1	.	TRBV29-1	TRBJ1-1	14	CSVSQGGFRAEAFF	TGCAGCGTTAGCCAAGGGGGCTTCCGCGCTGAAGCTTTCTTT
TRBD2	.	TRBV30	TRBJ2-5	15	CAWSLRTSGGETQYF	TGTGCCTGGAGTCTGAGGACTAGCGGGGGGGAGACCCAGTACTTC
.	.	TRBV10-1	TRBJ2-7	14	CASSESRASYEQYF	TGCGCCAGCAGTGAGTCGAGAGCTAGCTACGAGCAGTACTTC
.	.	TRBV7-9	TRBJ1-1	13	CASSLLPGQIPFF	TGTGCCAGCAGCTTATTACCTGGGCAGATTCCTTTCTTT
.	once	TRBV30	TRBJ1-1	10	CAGLGIGAFF	TGTGCCGGATTGGGCATCGGAGCTTTCTTT
TRBD1	.	TRBV5-8	TRBJ2-1	16	CASSFRTGTLHNEQFF	TGTGCCAGCAGTTTTCGGACAGGGACGCTACACAATGAGCAGTTCTTC
.	.	TRBV2	TRBJ2-1	14	CASLRDNSYNEQFF	TGTGCCAGCCTCCGGGACAACTCCTACAATGAGCAGTTCTTC
TRBD2	few	TRBV2	TRBJ2-2	15	CAPGGEGRDTGELFF	TGTGCCCCCGGGGGGGAGGGTCGAGACACCGGGGAGCTGTTTTTT
.	.	TRBV7-9	TRBJ1-4	14	CSSSLRREDEKLFF	TGTTCCAGCAGCTTGCGCAGGGAGGATGAAAAACTGTTTTTT
.	few	TRBV9	TRBJ2-7	15	CASSGRDRLPYEQYF	TGTGCCAGCAGCGGGCGTGACAGGCTTCCCTACGAGCAGTACTTC
.	.	TRBV11-3	TRBJ2-2	15	CASSMGDSRAGELFF	TGTGCCAGCAGCATGGGGGACTCACGGGCTGGGGAGCTGTTTTTT
TRBD1	few	TRBV2	TRBJ2-1	17	CASSSPRQGASYNEQFF	TGTGCCAGCAGTTCCCCTCGACAGGGGGCTTCCTACAATGAGCAGTTCTTC
.	.	TRBV19	TRBJ1-2	12	CASTNTPYGYTF	TGTGCCAGTACGAACACCCCCTATGGCTACACCTTC
TRBD2	.	TRBV7-7	TRBJ2-5	14	CASSPGGGRETQYF	TGTGCTAGCAGCCCTGGGGGGGGTAGGGAGACCCAGTACTTC
.	.	TRBV19	TRBJ1-5	15	CASSFILAENQPQHF	TGTGCCAGTAGTTTCATACTAGCCGAAAATCAGCCCCAGCATTTT
.	few	TRBV7-9	TRBJ2-3	17	CASSLAQPLRGTDTQYF	TGTGCCAGCAGCTTAGCGCAACCCCTTAGAGGCACAGATACGCAGTATTTT
TRBD2	.	TRBV10-3	TRBJ2-7	16	CAISEWPAGVTYEQYF	TGTGCCATCAGTGAGTGGCCAGCGGGAGTCACCTACGAGCAGTACTTC
TRBD1	.	TRBV29-1	TRBJ2-2	13	CSIDRVGPGELFF	TGCAGTATAGACAGGGTAGGCCCCGGGGAGCTGTTTTTT
.	.	TRBV5-5	TRBJ2-7	14	CASSVGTTTYEQYF	TGTGCCAGCAGCGTGGGAACCACAACCTACGAGCAGTACTTC
TRBD1	.	TRBV7-7	TRBJ2-7	16	CASSPEVGQGAREQYF	TGTGCTAGCAGCCCCGAAGTCGGACAGGGGGCGCGAGAGCAGTACTTC
.	.	TRBV9	TRBJ2-7	11	CASGSTYEQYF	TGTGCCAGCGGGAGTACCTACGAGCAGTACTTC
TRBD1	.	TRBV10-3	TRBJ2-3	15	CASRSRDRGTDTQYF	TGTGCCAGCAGATCCCGGGACAGGGGGACAGATACGCAGTATTTT
.	.	TRBV6-5	TRBJ2-5	15	CASSSGGRGGKTQYF	TGTGCCAGCAGTTCTGGAGGGCGGGGAGGAAAGACCCAGTACTTC
TRBD1	.	TRBV25-1	TRBJ2-1	13	CATLTGGGGEQFF	TGTGCCACCCTTACAGGGGGCGGGGGTGAGCAGTTCTTC
TRBD2	.	TRBV10-1	TRBJ2-5	16	CASSEDRRGSRETQYF	TGCGCCAGCAGTGAGGATCGGCGGGGGAGTCGGGAGACCCAGTACTTC
TRBD2	.	TRBV9	TRBJ2-3	16	CASSITSGGITDTQYF	TGTGCCAGCAGCATTACTAGCGGGGGGATCACAGATACGCAGTATTTT
TRBD2	few	TRBV30	TRBJ2-7	13	CAWTVGGGYTQYF	TGTGCCTGGACGGTGGGGGGGGGATACACGCAGTACTTC
.	.	TRBV6-5	TRBJ1-3	13	CASTTSTGNTIYF	TGTGCCAGCACTACCTCTACTGGAAACACCATATATTTT
.	.	TRBV18	TRBJ1-5	14	CASSPVDSEQPQHF	TGTGCCAGCTCACCAGTGGACTCCGAGCAGCCCCAGCATTTT
.	.	TRBV9	TRBJ1-3	18	CASSAQTVMSGYGNTIYF	TGTGCCAGCAGCGCCCAGACGGTTATGTCGGGGTACGGAAACACCATATATTTT
.	few	TRBV10-2	TRBJ1-5	13	CASTGGSNQPQHF	TGCGCCAGCACCGGAGGGAGCAATCAGCCCCAGCATTTT
.	.	TRBV7-9	TRBJ2-2	11	CASRSGGELFF	TGTGCCAGCAGGTCCGGCGGGGAGCTGTTTTTT
.	.	TRBV7-9	TRBJ2-1	15	CASSLLFSRHNEQFF	TGTGCCAGCAGCTTATTGTTTTCCAGGCACAATGAGCAGTTCTTC
.	.	TRBV2	TRBJ1-5	14	CASSEVRDNQPQHF	TGTGCCAGCAGTGAGGTGAGGGATAATCAGCCCCAGCATTTT
TRBD1	.	TRBV7-3	TRBJ1-5	18	CASSIRDSADYSNQPQHF	TGTGCCAGCAGCATCCGGGACAGCGCCGATTATAGCAATCAGCCCCAGCATTTT
TRBD1	.	TRBV9	TRBJ2-1	16	CASSVERGLLYNEQFF	TGTGCCAGCAGCGTAGAGAGGGGGCTACTCTACAATGAGCAGTTCTTC
.	.	TRBV10-1	TRBJ2-2	13	CASSPSRPGELFF	TGCGCCAGCAGTCCGTCGAGGCCCGGGGAGCTGTTTTTT
TRBD2	once	TRBV4-2	TRBJ2-5	17	CASSQSSLAVLEETQYF	TGTGCCAGCAGCCAAAGTAGTCTAGCGGTTCTCGAAGAGACCCAGTACTTC
TRBD1	.	TRBV27	TRBJ2-3	16	CASSLSGTGSADTQYF	TGTGCCAGCAGCCTATCTGGGACAGGGAGTGCAGATACGCAGTATTTT
TRBD1	once	TRBV9	TRBJ2-1	18	CASSVDLRTGRSYNEQFF	TGTGCCAGCAGCGTAGATCTCCGGACAGGGAGGTCCTACAATGAGCAGTTCTTC
.	few	TRBV5-1	TRBJ2-1	17	CASSLAAGSPTMRPQFF	TGCGCCAGCAGCTTGGCCGCGGGATCTCCTACAATGAGGCCCCAGTTCTTC
.	once	TRBV19	TRBJ2-4	12	CASSMTGNIQYF	TGTGCCAGTAGTATGACAGGAAACATTCAGTACTTC
TRBD1	.	TRBV5-1	TRBJ2-7	16	CASSSGWGQGGYEQYF	TGCGCCAGCAGCTCGGGGTGGGGACAGGGAGGCTACGAGCAGTACTTC
TRBD1	.	TRBV7-3	TRBJ2-7	17	CASSLIPGRTGGDEQYF	TGTGCCAGCAGCTTAATCCCCGGCCGGACAGGGGGTGACGAGCAGTACTTC
.	.	TRBV7-9	TRBJ2-7	14	CSSSPGKLPYEQYF	TGTTCCAGCAGCCCAGGGAAACTCCCCTACGAGCAGTACTTC
.	.	TRBV5-4	TRBJ2-7	12	CASSLAGDEQYF	TGTGCCAGCAGTTTAGCAGGGGACGAGCAGTACTTC
TRBD2	.	TRBV11-2	TRBJ2-5	17	CASSFFRSGGEMETQYF	TGTGCCAGCAGCTTCTTTCGGAGCGGGGGGGAAATGGAGACCCAGTACTTC
.	.	TRBV30	TRBJ2-5	16	CAWSEDAGGVQETQYF	TGTGCCTGGAGTGAGGACGCTGGCGGGGTCCAAGAGACCCAGTACTTC
.	.	TRBV9	TRBJ1-2	12	CASSVNGGGYTF	TGTGCCAGCAGCGTGAACGGAGGTGGCTACACCTTC
TRBD1	.	TRBV5-4	TRBJ1-2	14	CASSHIQGNYGYTF	TGTGCCAGCAGCCATATACAGGGGAACTATGGCTACACCTTC
.	.	TRBV7-6	TRBJ1-5	14	CASSLGDNYQPQHF	TGTGCCAGCAGCTTAGGCGACAACTATCAGCCCCAGCATTTT
.	.	TRBV29-1	TRBJ2-3	12	CSSGVSADTQYF	TGCAGTTCAGGGGTTTCGGCAGATACGCAGTATTTT